The T cell receptor (beta chain) under discussion was sequenced for a study of breast tumors, draining lymph nodes, adjacent tissues. TCRdb passed the multiplex PCR reads through MiXCR, listing each CDR3 protein once. The data show approximately 120,000 distinct CDR3 sequences, around 20% seen once. Points on this clonotype: Its antigen is undetermined.

Samples came from axillary lymph nodes draining the breast cancer. Study-level results: Tumors had less TCR diversity than lymph nodes, more than nontumor tissue. The lymph node origin of tumor T cells was framed as consistent with a hypothesis, not demonstrated. Compared with basal-like, luminal-like tumors shared significantly more repertoire with nontumor tissue. Findings are consistent with lymph node origin and intratumoral expansion of most tumor T cells.

The TCR originated in a female donor with breast cancer. Some clones in this sample may be carry-over from other donors' samples. Sequencing was carried out using axillary lymph node tissue.

The CDR3 coding sequence is TGTGCCAGCAGCCCTTCTCCAGTAGATAGGGACTCCAAACTTAAAGAGACCCAGTACTTC. Residues: CASSPSPVDRDSKLKETQYF. The chain joins TRBV3-1 to TRBJ2-5; maybe TRBD2 (6 bases). The CDR3 has 20 residues. Germline CDR1 reads LGHDT; CDR2 reads YNNKEL (reference sequence). Deletions cut 4 bases from V and 3 bases from J, with 30 bases between.